Listed below are T cell receptor beta chains from one sample, sequenced in a study of CD8 T cells in Susac syndrome. TCRdb called the immunoSEQ multiplex PCR reads again in MiXCR, with one record for every CDR3 protein. Of some 120,000 distinct CDR3 sequences in the sample, just under 95% are singletons; the top ten hold approximately 0.2%. The sample comprised CD8+ T cells from PBMCs. Every receptor here comes from a human donor with Susac syndrome. CDR3s include the opening cysteine and the closing phenylalanine or tryptophan. Each record gives: J gene, CDR3 length, V gene, D gene, clone size, CDR3 DNA, CDR3 protein. D genes are given only for firm matches. Clone size is shown for a subset of rows, as once, few, many or a class of expanded clone.

TRBJ1-1 15 TRBV7-9 TRBD1 NA TGTGCCAGCAGCGCCCTGGACAGGGATGGTACTGAAGCTTTCTTT CASSALDRDGTEAFF
TRBJ2-2 16 TRBV2 TRBD1 NA TGTGCCAGCAGCTACCGAACAGGGGGCCGGACCGGGGAGCTGTTTTTT CASSYRTGGRTGELFF
TRBJ1-5 15 TRBV5-1 TRBD1 once TGCGCCAGCAGCTCCGGACAGGGAAACAATCAGCCCCAGCATTTT CASSSGQGNNQPQHF
TRBJ1-1 14 TRBV27 NA NA TGTGCCAGCAGTTTCAGCGGGGTGAACACTGAAGCTTTCTTT CASSFSGVNTEAFF
TRBJ2-7 15 TRBV4-3 TRBD2 NA TGCGCCAGCAGCCAAGCGGTTCTGGCGGGAGAGGAGCAGTACTTC CASSQAVLAGEEQYF
TRBJ2-5 13 TRBV4-1 NA NA TGCGCCAGCAGCCAAGATCTTTGGGAGACCCAGTACTTC CASSQDLWETQYF
TRBJ2-5 17 TRBV5-8 TRBD2 NA TGTGCCAGCAGCTATACACCGGGACTAGCGGTACAAGAGACCCAGTACTTC CASSYTPGLAVQETQYF
TRBJ2-1 14 TRBV12-3/TRBV12-4 NA once TGTGCCAGCAGTTCCGAGGGACGCTACAATGAGCAGTTCTTC CASSSEGRYNEQFF
TRBJ2-7 12 TRBV9 TRBD1 few TGTGCCAGCAGTCCAGGGGGCTACGAGCAGTACTTC CASSPGGYEQYF
TRBJ1-5 14 TRBV20-1 NA NA TGCAGTGCCGCACAGGGACGGCTCGGACAGCCCCAGCATTTT CSAAQGRLGQPQHF
TRBJ1-1 13 TRBV6-2/TRBV6-3 NA NA TGTGCCAGCAGTTCATCCAGGGCATCTGAAGCTTTCTTT CASSSSRASEAFF
TRBJ1-2 14 TRBV5-6 NA NA TGTGCCAGCAGCTTGGACGGTACTAACTATGGCTACACCTTC CASSLDGTNYGYTF
TRBJ1-1 12 TRBV18 NA NA TGTGCCAGCTCACCAGGGGGTATTGGAGCTTTCTTT CASSPGGIGAFF
TRBJ2-7 15 TRBV7-9 NA NA TGTGCCAGCAGCTTAGCGGACCAAATCAACTACGAGCAGTACTTC CASSLADQINYEQYF
TRBJ2-6 13 TRBV27 NA NA TGTGCCAGCAGTTCGGCTGGGGCCAACGTCCTGACTTTC CASSSAGANVLTF
TRBJ2-7 13 TRBV3-1 NA NA TGTGCCAGCAGCCAAGTATCAGGGCTTGAGCAGTACTTC CASSQVSGLEQYF
TRBJ1-6 13 TRBV5-4 NA NA TGTGCCAGCAGCTGGGGGGGCGCGCCACCCCTCCACTTT CASSWGGAPPLHF
TRBJ1-3 16 TRBV6-1 NA NA TGTGCCAGCGCCCCAGTCGGGGAAAGATCTGGAAACACCATATATTTT CASAPVGERSGNTIYF
TRBJ2-5 14 TRBV7-8 NA NA TGTGCCAGCAGCGCAAGGACGGGGCAAGAGACCCAGTACTTC CASSARTGQETQYF
TRBJ2-5 21 TRBV9 NA NA TGTGCCAGCAGCACCCGGGACTCCGCAAAACCTCTACATGAGTACCAAGAGACCCAGTACTTC CASSTRDSAKPLHEYQETQYF
TRBJ1-2 15 TRBV5-4 TRBD1 NA TGTGCCAGCAGCGACTCCAACAGGGGAGGCTATGGCTACACCTTC CASSDSNRGGYGYTF
TRBJ2-5 13 TRBV25-1 NA NA TGTGCCAGCAGTGCTGAGTCCCAAGAGACCCAGTACTTC CASSAESQETQYF
TRBJ1-5 14 TRBV20-1 NA NA TGCAGTGCTATGGGAGGAGGGAGCAATCAGCCCCAGCATTTT CSAMGGGSNQPQHF
TRBJ2-5 11 TRBV2 NA NA TGTGCCAGCAGTGAATACGAGACCCAGTACTTC CASSEYETQYF
TRBJ2-5 14 TRBV28 NA NA TGTGCCAGCAGCCGCCGGGGTCTTGCAGAGACCCAGTACTTC CASSRRGLAETQYF
TRBJ1-2 19 TRBV29-1 NA once TGCAGCGTTGAAGAGAGGGAGGGGAGCTGCCATTGTCGGTTTGATGGCTACACCTTC CSVEEREGSCHCRFDGYTF
TRBJ1-2 13 TRBV7-9 TRBD1 once TGTGCCAGCAGCCCAGGGGGGTTAGGAGGCTACACCTTC CASSPGGLGGYTF
TRBJ1-2 10 TRBV20-1 NA NA TGCAGTGCTAAAGAGAACGGCTACACCTTC CSAKENGYTF
TRBJ1-4 16 TRBV15 TRBD1 NA TGTGCCACCAGCAGAGATCAGGGGACAGGGGACGAAAAACTGTTTTTT CATSRDQGTGDEKLFF
TRBJ1-1 15 TRBV12-5 TRBD1 NA TGTGCTAGTGGTTTGGTAACAGGGGAGGACACTGAAGCTTTCTTT CASGLVTGEDTEAFF
TRBJ2-3 14 TRBV12-3/TRBV12-4 NA few TGTGCCAGCAGTTTATCGGGGCCGACAGATACGCAGTATTTT CASSLSGPTDTQYF
TRBJ2-3 15 TRBV2 TRBD2 NA TGTGCCAGCAGTTCCGGGACTAGCAGTAGAGATACGCAGTATTTT CASSSGTSSRDTQYF
TRBJ1-5 13 TRBV12-3/TRBV12-4 TRBD1 few TGTGCCAGTTCCGGGACAGGTGATCAGCCCCAGCATTTT CASSGTGDQPQHF
TRBJ2-3 14 TRBV7-6 TRBD2 NA TGTGCCAGCGGACATGGGACTAGTCCAGATACGCAGTATTTT CASGHGTSPDTQYF
TRBJ2-1 14 TRBV6-5 NA NA TGTGCCAGCAGTTCCGGGGAGGACTACAATGAGCAGTTCTTC CASSSGEDYNEQFF
TRBJ2-7 13 TRBV29-1 NA NA TGCAGCGTTTCAGGCGGAATATCCTACGAGCAGTACTTC CSVSGGISYEQYF
TRBJ2-2 19 TRBV4-3 TRBD2 NA TGCGCCAGCAGCCAAGAGACGGGAGGGCCGCAGTGGAACACCGGGGAGCTGTTTTTT CASSQETGGPQWNTGELFF
TRBJ1-1 11 TRBV30 NA NA TGTGCCTGGAGCGGGGGGGATTTGGCTTTCTTT CAWSGGDLAFF